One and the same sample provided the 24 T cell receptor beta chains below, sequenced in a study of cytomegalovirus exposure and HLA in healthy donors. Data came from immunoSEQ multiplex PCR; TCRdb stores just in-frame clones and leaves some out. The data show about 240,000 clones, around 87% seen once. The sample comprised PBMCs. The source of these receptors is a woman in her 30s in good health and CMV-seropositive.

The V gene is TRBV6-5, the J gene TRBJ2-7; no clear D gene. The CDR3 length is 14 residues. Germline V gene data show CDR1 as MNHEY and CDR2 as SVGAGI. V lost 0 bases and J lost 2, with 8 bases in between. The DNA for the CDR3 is TGTGCCAGCAGTTACTCGCAGATTCCCTACGAGCAGTACTTC. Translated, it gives CASSYSQIPYEQYF.

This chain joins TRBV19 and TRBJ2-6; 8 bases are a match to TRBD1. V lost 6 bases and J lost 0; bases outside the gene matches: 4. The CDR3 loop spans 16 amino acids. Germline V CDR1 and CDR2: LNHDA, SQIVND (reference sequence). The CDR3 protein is CASRDRESSGANVLTF. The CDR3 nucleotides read TGTGCCAGTAGGGACAGGGAAAGCTCTGGGGCCAACGTCCTGACTTTC. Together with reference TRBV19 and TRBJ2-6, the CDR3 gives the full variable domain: DGGITQSPKYLFRKEGQNVTLSCEQNLNHDAMYWYRQDPGQGLRLIYYSQIVNDFQKGDIAEGYSVSREKKESFPLTVTSAQKNPTAFYLCASRDRESSGANVLTFGAGSRLTVL.

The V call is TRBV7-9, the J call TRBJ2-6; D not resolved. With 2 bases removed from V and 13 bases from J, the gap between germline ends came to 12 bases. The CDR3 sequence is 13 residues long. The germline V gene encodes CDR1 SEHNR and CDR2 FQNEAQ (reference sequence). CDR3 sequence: CASSLPLIRVLTF. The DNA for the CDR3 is TGTGCCAGCAGCTTACCTTTGATCCGGGTCCTGACTTTC.

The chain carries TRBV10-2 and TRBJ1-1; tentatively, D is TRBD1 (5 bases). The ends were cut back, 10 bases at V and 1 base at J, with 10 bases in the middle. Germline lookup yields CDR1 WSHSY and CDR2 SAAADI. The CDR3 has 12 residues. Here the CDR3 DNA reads TGCGCCACTTTAACAGGGAACACTGAAGCTTTCTTT. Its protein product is CATLTGNTEAFF.

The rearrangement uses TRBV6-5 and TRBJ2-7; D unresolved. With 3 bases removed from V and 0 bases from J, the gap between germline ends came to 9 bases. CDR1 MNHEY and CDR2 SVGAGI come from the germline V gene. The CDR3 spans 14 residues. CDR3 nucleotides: TGTGCCAGCAGTTATCAAAGGAGCTCCTACGAGCAGTACTTC. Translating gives CASSYQRSSYEQYF.

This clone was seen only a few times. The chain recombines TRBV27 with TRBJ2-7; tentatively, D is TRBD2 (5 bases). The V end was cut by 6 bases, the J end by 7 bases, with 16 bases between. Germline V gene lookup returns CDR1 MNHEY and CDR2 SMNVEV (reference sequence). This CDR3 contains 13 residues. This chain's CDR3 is CASSRDGGREQYF. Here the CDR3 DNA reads TGTGCCAGCAGCCGGGATGGTGGGCGGGAGCAGTACTTC.

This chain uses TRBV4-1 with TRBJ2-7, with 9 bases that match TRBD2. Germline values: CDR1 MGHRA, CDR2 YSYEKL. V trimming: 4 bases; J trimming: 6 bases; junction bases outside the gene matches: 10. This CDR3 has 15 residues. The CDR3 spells CASSPRTSAFSEQYF. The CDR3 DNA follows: TGCGCCAGCAGCCCCCGGACTAGCGCTTTCTCCGAGCAGTACTTC.

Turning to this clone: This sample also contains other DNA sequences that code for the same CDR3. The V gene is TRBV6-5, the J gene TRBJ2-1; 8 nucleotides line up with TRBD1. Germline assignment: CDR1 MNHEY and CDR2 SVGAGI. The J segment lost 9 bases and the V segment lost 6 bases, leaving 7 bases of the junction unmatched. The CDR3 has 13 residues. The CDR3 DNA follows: TGTGCCAGCAGCCGGACAGGGTTGGGTGAGCAGTTCTTC. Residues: CASSRTGLGEQFF.

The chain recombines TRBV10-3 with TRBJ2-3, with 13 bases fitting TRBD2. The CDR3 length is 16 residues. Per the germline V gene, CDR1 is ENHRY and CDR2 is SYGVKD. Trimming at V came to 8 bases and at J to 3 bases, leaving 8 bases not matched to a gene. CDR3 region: CAIGRTSGSGTDTQYF. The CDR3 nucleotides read TGTGCCATCGGCCGGACTAGCGGGAGTGGTACAGATACGCAGTATTTT.

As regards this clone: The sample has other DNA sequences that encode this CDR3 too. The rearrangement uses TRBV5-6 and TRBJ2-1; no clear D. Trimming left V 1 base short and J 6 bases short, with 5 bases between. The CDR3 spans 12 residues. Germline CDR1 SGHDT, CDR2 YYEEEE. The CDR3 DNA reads TGTGCCAGCAGCTTGTCTCGCAATGAGCAGTTCTTC. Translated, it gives CASSLSRNEQFF.

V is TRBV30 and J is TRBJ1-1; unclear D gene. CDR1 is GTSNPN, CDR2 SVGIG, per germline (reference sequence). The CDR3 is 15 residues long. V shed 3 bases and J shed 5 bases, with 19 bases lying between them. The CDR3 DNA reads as TGTGCCTGGAGCGGAACAGAAGCACCGAGAACTGAAGCTTTCTTT. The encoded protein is CAWSGTEAPRTEAFF.

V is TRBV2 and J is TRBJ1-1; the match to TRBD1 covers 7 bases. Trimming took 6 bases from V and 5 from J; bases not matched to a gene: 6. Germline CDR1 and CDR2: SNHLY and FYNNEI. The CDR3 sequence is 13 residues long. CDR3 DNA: TGTGCCAGCAGCGAATCAGGGGGTACTGAAGCTTTCTTT. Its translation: CASSESGGTEAFF.

The CDR3 is CSVEGRTGISYEQYF. For the CDR3, the DNA is TGCAGCGTTGAAGGCAGGACAGGGATCTCCTACGAGCAGTACTTC. The genes are TRBV29-1 and TRBJ2-7, with TRBD1 identical over 8 bases. The CDR3 covers 15 residues. From germline, CDR1 is SQVTM and CDR2 ANQGSEA. V dropped 1 base and J dropped 0; count of bases not matched to a gene: 5.

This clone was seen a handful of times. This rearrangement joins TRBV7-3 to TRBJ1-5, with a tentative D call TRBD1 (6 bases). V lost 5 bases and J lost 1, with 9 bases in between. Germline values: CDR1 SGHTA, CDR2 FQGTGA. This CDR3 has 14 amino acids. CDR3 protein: CASSIDRSNQPQHF. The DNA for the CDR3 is TGTGCCAGCAGCATTGACAGGAGCAATCAGCCCCAGCATTTT.

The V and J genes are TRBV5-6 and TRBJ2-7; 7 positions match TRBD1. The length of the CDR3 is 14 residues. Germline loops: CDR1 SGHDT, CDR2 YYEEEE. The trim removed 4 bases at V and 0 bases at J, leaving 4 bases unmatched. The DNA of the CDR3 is TGTGCCAGCAGCCGTCGGACAGGCTCCTACGAGCAGTACTTC. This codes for CASSRRTGSYEQYF. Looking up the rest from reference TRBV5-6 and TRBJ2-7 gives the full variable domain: DAGVTQSPTHLIKTRGQQVTLRCSPKSGHDTVSWYQQALGQGPQFIFQYYEEEERQRGNFPDRFSGHQFPNYSSELNVNALLLGDSALYLCASSRRTGSYEQYFGPGTRLTVT.

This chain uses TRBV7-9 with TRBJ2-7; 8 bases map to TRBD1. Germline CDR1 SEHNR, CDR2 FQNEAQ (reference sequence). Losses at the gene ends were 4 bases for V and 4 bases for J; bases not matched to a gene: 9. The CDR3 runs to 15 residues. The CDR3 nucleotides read TGTGCCAGCAGCTCCTCCCGGACAGGGATATACGAGCAGTACTTC. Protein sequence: CASSSSRTGIYEQYF.

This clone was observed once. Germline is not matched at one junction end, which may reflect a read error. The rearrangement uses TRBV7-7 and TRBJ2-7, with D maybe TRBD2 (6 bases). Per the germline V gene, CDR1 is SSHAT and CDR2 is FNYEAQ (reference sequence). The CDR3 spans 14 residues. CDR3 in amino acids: CASNPSPGDYEQYF. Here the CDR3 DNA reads TGTGCTAGCAACCCATCCCCGGGGGACTACGAGCAGTACTTC.

CDR3 coding DNA: TGCGCCAGCAGCTTGGGGACCGGGACAGGGATCTATGGCTACACCTTC. Its protein is CASSLGTGTGIYGYTF. V gene TRBV5-1 combines with J gene TRBJ1-2, with TRBD1 matching over 9 bases. CDR3 length equals 16 residues. Germline loops: CDR1 SGHRS, CDR2 YFSETQ. J was trimmed by 4 bases and V by 0 bases; bases with no gene match: 7. The full variable domain, its missing parts supplied by reference TRBV5-1 and TRBJ1-2, is KAGVTQTPRYLIKTRGQQVTLSCSPISGHRSVSWYQQTPGQGLQFLFEYFSETQRNKGNFPGRFSGRQFSNSRSEMNVSTLELGDSALYLCASSLGTGTGIYGYTFGSGTRLTVV.

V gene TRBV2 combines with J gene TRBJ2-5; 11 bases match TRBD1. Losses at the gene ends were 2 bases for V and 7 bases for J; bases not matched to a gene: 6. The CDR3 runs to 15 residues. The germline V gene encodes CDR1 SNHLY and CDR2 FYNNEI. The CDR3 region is CASSEYGQGAGTQYF. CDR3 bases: TGTGCCAGCAGTGAATACGGACAGGGGGCCGGGACCCAGTACTTC.

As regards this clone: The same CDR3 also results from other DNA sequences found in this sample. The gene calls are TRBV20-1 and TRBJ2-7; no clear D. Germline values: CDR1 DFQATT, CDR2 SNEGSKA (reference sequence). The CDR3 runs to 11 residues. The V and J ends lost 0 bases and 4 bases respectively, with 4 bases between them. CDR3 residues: CSARDLYEQYF. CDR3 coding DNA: TGCAGTGCTAGAGATTTATACGAGCAGTACTTC.

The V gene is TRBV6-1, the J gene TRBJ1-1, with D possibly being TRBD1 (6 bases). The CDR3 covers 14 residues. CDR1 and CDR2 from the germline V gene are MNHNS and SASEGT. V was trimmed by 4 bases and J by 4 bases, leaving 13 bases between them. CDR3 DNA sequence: TGTGCCAGCAGTGGACGACAGGAGGTCACTGAAGCTTTCTTT. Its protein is CASSGRQEVTEAFF.

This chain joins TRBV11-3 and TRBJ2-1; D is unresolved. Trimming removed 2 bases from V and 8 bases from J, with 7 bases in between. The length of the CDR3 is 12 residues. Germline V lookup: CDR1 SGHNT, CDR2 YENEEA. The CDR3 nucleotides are TGTGCCAGCAGCTTAATCCCGGATGAGCAGTTCTTC. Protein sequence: CASSLIPDEQFF.

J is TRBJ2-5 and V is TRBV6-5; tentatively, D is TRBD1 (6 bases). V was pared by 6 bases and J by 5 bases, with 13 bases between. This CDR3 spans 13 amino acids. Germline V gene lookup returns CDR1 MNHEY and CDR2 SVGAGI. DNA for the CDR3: TGTGCCAGCAGCCGGAGACAGGTGGAGACCCAGTACTTC. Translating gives CASSRRQVETQYF.

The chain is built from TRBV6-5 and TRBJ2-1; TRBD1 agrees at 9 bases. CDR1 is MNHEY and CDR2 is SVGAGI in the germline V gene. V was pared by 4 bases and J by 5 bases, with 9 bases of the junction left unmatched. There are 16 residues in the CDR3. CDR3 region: CASSSNRGQRNNEQFF. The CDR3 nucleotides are TGTGCCAGCAGTTCTAACAGGGGGCAGCGAAACAATGAGCAGTTCTTC.